Listed here are 30 T cell receptor beta chains from one sample, sequenced in a study of T cell changes during pregnancy in multiple sclerosis. Profiled with immunoSEQ multiplex PCR; TCRdb holds only in-frame clones, not every one. This table holds under 75,000 clones, 93% found once. The sequencing used CD8+ T cells from peripheral blood mononuclear cells, collected in the second trimester of pregnancy. These receptors all stem from a female donor with multiple sclerosis, enrolled in a pregnancy study.

V is TRBV28 and J is TRBJ2-7; TRBD2 matches 8 bases. CDR1 is MDHEN and CDR2 is SYDVKM in the germline V gene. J was trimmed by 7 bases and V by 8 bases; bases with no gene match: 10. The CDR3 is 13 residues long. The CDR3 reads CASDSGRGGEQYF. The DNA of the CDR3 is TGTGCCAGCGATAGCGGCCGCGGGGGGGAGCAGTACTTC. The full variable domain, completed using reference TRBV28 and TRBJ2-7, is DVKVTQSSRYLVKRTGEKVFLECVQDMDHENMFWYRQDPGLGLRLIYFSYDVKMKEKGDIPEGYSVSREKKERFSLILESASTNQTSMYLCASDSGRGGEQYFGPGTRLTVT.

J is TRBJ2-7 and V is TRBV27; no firm D call. V was cut by 0 bases and J by 2 bases, with 8 bases left in between. The CDR3 extends over 14 amino acids. In germline, CDR1 is MNHEY, CDR2 SMNVEV (reference sequence). The CDR3 sequence: CASSLSAGTYEQYF. CDR3 nucleotides: TGTGCCAGCAGTTTATCTGCAGGTACCTACGAGCAGTACTTC.

The chain uses TRBV27 and TRBJ1-4, with D perhaps matching TRBD1 (5 bases). Trimming removed 6 bases from V and 6 bases from J, with 14 bases in between. The germline V gene encodes CDR1 MNHEY and CDR2 SMNVEV (reference sequence). The CDR3 runs 14 residues. CDR3 residues: CASRAWGVDEKLFF. For the CDR3, the DNA is TGTGCCAGCAGGGCCTGGGGGGTCGATGAAAAACTGTTTTTT.

The genes are TRBV29-1 and TRBJ2-2, with D unclear. Between the trimmed V and J ends, which lost 3 bases and 0 bases, there was a span of 11 bases. Germline assignment: CDR1 SQVTM and CDR2 ANQGSEA. The CDR3 length is 15 residues. CDR3 amino acids: CSVDTVGSNTGELFF. As DNA, the CDR3 is TGCAGCGTTGATACCGTCGGTTCGAACACCGGGGAGCTGTTTTTT.

The V and J genes are TRBV29-1 and TRBJ1-2; D is perhaps TRBD1 (5 bases). CDR1 is SQVTM, CDR2 ANQGSEA, per germline. Trimming pared 7 bases from V and 0 bases from J, leaving 21 bases between. This CDR3 has 16 amino acids. CDR3 loop: CSAMGRGEGANYGYTF. In nucleotides, the CDR3 is TGCAGCGCCATGGGGAGGGGCGAAGGGGCTAACTATGGCTACACCTTC.

This sequence joins TRBV28 and TRBJ1-1; no clear D gene. Between the trimmed V and J ends, which lost 6 bases and 5 bases, there was a span of 7 bases. There are 11 residues in the CDR3. CDR1 is MDHEN, CDR2 SYDVKM, per germline. CDR3 in DNA: TGTGCCAGCAGCACTATGACTGAAGCTTTCTTT. The encoded protein is CASSTMTEAFF.

The chain carries TRBV5-6 and TRBJ2-3; 12 nucleotides line up with TRBD2. V lost 1 base to trimming and J lost 4 bases; unmatched junction nucleotides: 4. Germline V gene lookup returns CDR1 SGHDT and CDR2 YYEEEE. The CDR3 extends over 16 amino acids. The chain's CDR3 is CASSLLTSGSADTQYF. CDR3 nucleotides: TGTGCCAGCAGCTTGCTGACTAGCGGGAGTGCAGATACGCAGTATTTT.

This clone has a single count. The CDR3 loop reads CSVVGLVHNEQFF. The CDR3 nucleotides read TGCAGCGTTGTTGGACTAGTCCACAATGAGCAGTTCTTC. This chain connects TRBV29-1 to TRBJ2-1; 7 nucleotides align to TRBD2. The germline gives CDR1 SQVTM, CDR2 ANQGSEA. V gave up 4 bases and J gave up 5 bases; unmatched junction bases: 5. CDR3 length equals 13 residues.

V is TRBV7-9 and J is TRBJ1-1; D not resolved. Germline CDR1 SEHNR, CDR2 FQNEAQ (reference sequence). V lost 1 base to trimming and J lost 7 bases, with 7 bases between them. This CDR3 is built from 12 residues. The CDR3 is CASSLGGGEAFF. CDR3 sequence (DNA): TGTGCCAGCAGCTTAGGAGGTGGTGAAGCTTTCTTT.

This rearrangement joins TRBV29-1 to TRBJ1-1; no definite D call. The germline V gene encodes CDR1 SQVTM and CDR2 ANQGSEA. This CDR3 is built from 13 residues. V was trimmed by 5 bases and J by 5 bases, leaving 15 bases between them. The CDR3 DNA follows: TGCAGCGTTCTGGACCCCCCGGGAACTGAAGCTTTCTTT. Protein sequence: CSVLDPPGTEAFF.

The V and J genes are TRBV5-1 and TRBJ1-2, with 8 nucleotides matching TRBD1. The CDR3 runs 12 residues. Germline CDR1 SGHRS, CDR2 YFSETQ. The V gene end was trimmed by 3 bases and the J gene end by 6 bases; junction bases not matched to a gene: 1. CDR3 DNA sequence: TGCGCCAGCAGCTCGGACAGGGATGGCTACACCTTC. Protein product: CASSSDRDGYTF.

The genes are TRBV11-2 and TRBJ2-5, with D possibly being TRBD1 (6 bases). The V end was cut by 5 bases, the J end by 5 bases, with 15 bases between. This CDR3 contains 14 residues. CDR1 is SGHAT and CDR2 is FQNNGV in the germline V gene. The CDR3 DNA is TGTGCCAGCAGCCCCACAGGGATGGAGGAGACCCAGTACTTC. Amino acid sequence: CASSPTGMEETQYF.

The chain links TRBV2 to TRBJ2-1, with D tentatively TRBD2 (6 bases). This CDR3 has 15 amino acids. CDR1 is SNHLY, CDR2 FYNNEI, per germline. Between the trimmed V and J ends, which lost 8 bases and 2 bases, there was a span of 16 bases. This chain's CDR3 is CASGFYSGTYNEQFF. CDR3 coding DNA: TGTGCCAGCGGATTTTATAGCGGTACCTACAATGAGCAGTTCTTC.

A single count supports this clone. The V and J genes are TRBV9 and TRBJ1-2, with 7 bases identical to TRBD1. V trimming: 2 bases; J trimming: 6 bases; junction bases outside the gene matches: 4. Germline CDR1 is SGDLS and CDR2 is YYNGEE. The CDR3 has 13 amino acids. The CDR3 DNA follows: TGTGCCAGCAGCGTGACAGGGAGTGATGGCTACACCTTC. Protein product: CASSVTGSDGYTF.

A word on this clone: Other nucleotide sequences from this sample produce the same CDR3. This chain connects TRBV4-3 to TRBJ2-7, with 12 bases lining up with TRBD2. The CDR3 consists of 15 residues. V lost 1 base, J lost 2 bases, and 0 bases stayed unmatched. Germline assignment: CDR1 LGHNA and CDR2 YSLEER. The CDR3 nucleotides are TGCGCCAGCAGCCAAGGACTAGCGGGAGCCTACGAGCAGTACTTC. It yields the protein CASSQGLAGAYEQYF.

The chain uses TRBV19 and TRBJ2-1; D may be TRBD2 (5 bases). This CDR3 spans 14 amino acids. Germline V gene data show CDR1 as LNHDA and CDR2 as SQIVND (reference sequence). V lost 3 bases and J 2 bases, leaving 8 bases between the germline ends. The CDR3 sequence: CASSIVGTYNEQFF. The CDR3 DNA is TGTGCCAGTAGTATCGTCGGGACCTACAATGAGCAGTTCTTC.

The table lists this clone with a few counts. The V and J genes are TRBV28 and TRBJ1-1; D is undetermined. CDR3 length: 13 amino acids. Germline lookup yields CDR1 MDHEN and CDR2 SYDVKM. V lost 1 base, J lost 2 bases, and 5 bases lay in between. CDR3 sequence (DNA): TGTGCCAGCAGTTTATCTCTAAACACTGAAGCTTTCTTT. It yields the protein CASSLSLNTEAFF.

The CDR3 sequence: CASSDRDSSYEQYF. CDR3 in DNA: TGTGCCAGCAGTGACCGGGACAGTTCCTACGAGCAGTACTTC. V is TRBV25-1 and J is TRBJ2-7, with 7 bases fitting TRBD1. The germline CDR1 and CDR2 sequences are MGHDK and SYGVNS. This CDR3 has 14 amino acids. V gave up 3 bases and J gave up 1 base; unmatched junction bases: 3.

This clone is a singleton in its sample. The genes are TRBV4-1 and TRBJ1-5, with unresolved D. Trimming took off 2 bases at V and 3 bases at J, with 5 bases between the two ends. CDR1 MGHRA and CDR2 YSYEKL come from the germline V gene. The CDR3 covers 13 residues. The CDR3 is CASSQPSNQPQHF. The DNA for the CDR3 is TGCGCCAGCAGCCAACCTTCCAATCAGCCCCAGCATTTT.

The gene calls are TRBV27 and TRBJ2-3; the match to TRBD1 covers 7 bases. Germline trimming cut 7 bases from V and 6 bases from J; bases unmatched to any gene: 16. The CDR3 is 16 amino acids. Germline CDR1 MNHEY, CDR2 SMNVEV (reference sequence). CDR3 protein: CASTRTGTARADTQYF. CDR3 DNA sequence: TGTGCCAGCACTCGAACCGGGACAGCTAGGGCGGATACGCAGTATTTT.

The chain has TRBV5-5 and TRBJ2-7; 12 bases line up with TRBD2. The germline CDR1 and CDR2 sequences are SGHKS and YYEKEE (reference sequence). Trimming at V came to 6 bases and at J to 4 bases, leaving 14 bases not matched to a gene. The CDR3 loop spans 17 amino acids. The CDR3 spells CASITIRTSGKLYEQYF. DNA of the CDR3: TGTGCCAGCATCACTATACGGACTAGCGGGAAATTGTACGAGCAGTACTTC.

The gene calls are TRBV6-5 and TRBJ1-3; no definite D call. The CDR3 totals 14 residues. Germline V gene sequence: CDR1 MNHEY, CDR2 SVGAGI. Trimming removed 5 bases from V and 0 bases from J, with 8 bases in between. The CDR3 coding sequence is TGTGCCAGCAGTCTCACAGCCTCTGGAAACACCATATATTTT. It encodes CASSLTASGNTIYF.

The CDR3 DNA reads TGTGCCAGCAGCCTAGGGGGGGGTGGCGGCTACACCTTC. It yields the protein CASSLGGGGGYTF. The chain links TRBV7-9 to TRBJ1-2, with D possibly matching TRBD1 (6 bases). This CDR3 is built from 13 residues. Between the trimmed V and J ends, which lost 5 bases and 8 bases, there was a span of 15 bases. Germline V lookup: CDR1 SEHNR, CDR2 FQNEAQ (reference sequence).

On this clone: In the same sample, other DNA sequences code for this CDR3. This rearrangement joins TRBV27 to TRBJ2-7; the match to TRBD1 covers 7 bases. From germline, CDR1 is MNHEY and CDR2 SMNVEV (reference sequence). V shed 5 bases, J shed 3 bases, and the junction held 4 bases outside the gene matches. The CDR3 consists of 13 residues. The CDR3 DNA sequence: TGTGCCAGCAGTCTAGGGACAGACTACGAGCAGTACTTC. Its translation is CASSLGTDYEQYF.

The V and J genes are TRBV7-2 and TRBJ2-7, with TRBD1 matching over 7 bases. Germline V gives CDR1 SGHTA, CDR2 FQGNSA. V dropped 6 bases and J dropped 3; count of bases not matched to a gene: 2. The CDR3 is 12 residues long. CDR3 nucleotide sequence: TGTGCCAGCAGTACAGGGGTCTACGAGCAGTACTTC. Its protein is CASSTGVYEQYF.

In DNA, the CDR3 is TGTGCCAGCAGTTTATCGCCCGGGGACGAGCAGTACTTC. Encoded protein: CASSLSPGDEQYF. J is TRBJ2-7 and V is TRBV27; possibly TRBD2 for D (5 bases). Germline V gene data show CDR1 as MNHEY and CDR2 as SMNVEV (reference sequence). The CDR3 spans 13 residues. V lost 0 bases and J lost 5, with 8 bases in between.

The chain employs TRBV19 and TRBJ2-1; D ambiguous. V was clipped by 3 bases and J by 5 bases, with 8 bases between them. The germline V gene has CDR1 LNHDA and CDR2 SQIVND (reference sequence). The CDR3 totals 13 residues. The CDR3: CASSMGTHNEQFF. For the CDR3, the DNA is TGTGCCAGTAGTATGGGCACACACAATGAGCAGTTCTTC. The full variable domain, completed using reference TRBV19 and TRBJ2-1, is DGGITQSPKYLFRKEGQNVTLSCEQNLNHDAMYWYRQDPGQGLRLIYYSQIVNDFQKGDIAEGYSVSREKKESFPLTVTSAQKNPTAFYLCASSMGTHNEQFFGPGTRLTVL.

The V and J genes are TRBV5-1 and TRBJ1-4; perhaps TRBD1 as D (6 bases). The CDR3 totals 16 residues. V lost 4 bases and J lost 8, with 21 bases in between. Germline lookup yields CDR1 SGHRS and CDR2 YFSETQ. CDR3 region: CASSPQNGGLSEKLFF. The CDR3 coding sequence is TGCGCCAGCAGCCCACAGAACGGGGGGCTGAGCGAAAAACTGTTTTTT.

The gene calls are TRBV7-8 and TRBJ2-3; TRBD1 matches at 9 bases. This CDR3 region has 16 residues. CDR1 and CDR2 (germline): SGHVS, FQNEAQ. The junction had 6 bases not matched to a gene; V was cut back by 5 bases and J by 0 bases. The CDR3: CASSLTGGGSTDTQYF. The CDR3 bases are TGTGCCAGCAGCCTAACAGGGGGCGGAAGCACAGATACGCAGTATTTT.

By share of the sample, this clone is medium-sized. The rearrangement joins TRBV2 to TRBJ2-7, with TRBD2 identical over 11 bases. Losses at the gene ends were 3 bases for V and 2 bases for J; bases not matched to a gene: 3. This CDR3 comprises 15 residues. The V gene's germline CDR1 is SNHLY and CDR2 FYNNEI. The CDR3 coding sequence is TGTGCCAGCAGTGATCTAGCGGGAGGCCCCTACGAGCAGTACTTC. It specifies CASSDLAGGPYEQYF. The full variable domain, in which reference TRBV2 and TRBJ2-7 provide the parts outside the CDR3, is EPEVTQTPSHQVTQMGQEVILRCVPISNHLYFYWYRQILGQKVEFLVSFYNNEISEKSEIFDDQFSVERPDGSNFTLKIRSTKLEDSAMYFCASSDLAGGPYEQYFGPGTRLTVT.